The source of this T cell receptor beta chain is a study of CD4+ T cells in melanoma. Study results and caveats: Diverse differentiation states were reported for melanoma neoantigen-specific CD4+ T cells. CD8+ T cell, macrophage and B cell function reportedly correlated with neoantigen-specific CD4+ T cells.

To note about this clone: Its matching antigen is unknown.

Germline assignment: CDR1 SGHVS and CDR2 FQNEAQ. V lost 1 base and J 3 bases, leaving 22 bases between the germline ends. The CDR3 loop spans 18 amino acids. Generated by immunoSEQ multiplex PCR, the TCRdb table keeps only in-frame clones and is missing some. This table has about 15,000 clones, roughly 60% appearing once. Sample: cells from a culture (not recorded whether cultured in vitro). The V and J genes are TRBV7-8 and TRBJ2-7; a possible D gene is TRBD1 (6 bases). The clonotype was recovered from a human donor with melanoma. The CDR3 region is CASSLGRGGQGIGYEQYF. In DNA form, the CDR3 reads TGTGCCAGCAGCTTAGGTCGCGGCGGGCAGGGGATAGGCTACGAGCAGTACTTC.